These 30 T cell receptor beta chains were all obtained from the same sample, sequenced in a study of CD8 T cells in ankylosing spondylitis (dated by TCRdb to the late 2010s). The library came from 5' RACE. TCRdb records Illumina HiSeq 2500 as the sequencer. TCRdb itself trimmed the public reads at Q25 with fastp, ran MiXCR and retained productive beta chains. CDR3 protein sequences are deduplicated, and each keeps its most common genes and DNA. For this sample the table gives about 150,000 distinct CDR3 sequences, of which 30% to 35% were detected only once. The top ten hold about 5.5% of the sample. The sequencing sample was made of synovial fluid, either unsorted or a sorted T cell fraction (not recorded which). These receptors all stem from a male donor with ankylosing spondylitis.

This clonotype was seen once. V is TRBV5-1 and J is TRBJ2-1; 7 bases align to TRBD2. Losses at the gene ends were 3 bases for V and 2 bases for J; bases not matched to a gene: 11. The CDR3 contains 17 residues. Germline V lookup: CDR1 SGHRS, CDR2 YFSETQ. The CDR3 loop is CASSWGIGGTTYNEQFF. As DNA, the CDR3 is TGCGCCAGCAGCTGGGGGATCGGGGGGACCACCTACAATGAGCAGTTCTTC. Full variable domain (rest looked up from reference TRBV5-1 and TRBJ2-1): KAGVTQTPRYLIKTRGQQVTLSCSPISGHRSVSWYQQTPGQGLQFLFEYFSETQRNKGNFPGRFSGRQFSNSRSEMNVSTLELGDSALYLCASSWGIGGTTYNEQFFGPGTRLTVL.

The chain has TRBV7-8 and TRBJ2-7; 14 bases are a match to TRBD2. Germline assignment: CDR1 SGHVS and CDR2 FQNEAQ. V was pared by 2 bases and J by 7 bases, with 13 bases of the junction left unmatched. This CDR3 has 18 amino acids. CDR3 residues: CASSLSQPGLAGVKEQYF. Here the CDR3 DNA reads TGTGCCAGCAGCTTATCCCAACCGGGACTAGCGGGAGTCAAGGAGCAGTACTTC.

The chain uses TRBV12-3 or TRBV12-4 and TRBJ2-3; D ambiguous. V was cut by 6 bases and J by 5 bases, with 9 bases left in between. This CDR3 region has 12 residues. The CDR3: CASSLSRDTQYF. CDR3 DNA sequence: TGTGCCAGCAGCTTAAGTAGAGATACGCAGTATTTT.

This chain's CDR3 is CASSQENRVNTIYF. DNA of the CDR3: TGTGCCAGCAGCCAAGAGAACAGGGTAAACACCATATATTTT. The rearrangement links TRBV3-1 to TRBJ1-3; the D gene is possibly TRBD1 (6 bases). This CDR3 region has 14 residues. Germline V lookup: CDR1 LGHDT, CDR2 YNNKEL (reference sequence). Deletions cut 0 bases from V and 6 bases from J, with 9 bases between.

The chain recombines TRBV11-2 with TRBJ2-7; D possibly corresponds to TRBD2 (6 bases). Germline CDR1 is SGHAT and CDR2 is FQNNGV. Trimming cost V 2 bases and J 2 bases, with 13 bases left between them. The CDR3 length is 15 residues. CDR3 nucleotides: TGTGCCAGCAGCTTAAGTCTAGCGAATACCTACGAGCAGTACTTC. It specifies CASSLSLANTYEQYF.

This clonotype was observed at least ten times. The rearrangement links TRBV25-1 to TRBJ2-1; D perhaps matches TRBD2 (5 bases). V was pared by 4 bases and J by 9 bases, with 10 bases between. The germline V gene encodes CDR1 MGHDK and CDR2 SYGVNS. The CDR3 totals 12 residues. CDR3 protein: CASSVTRGEQFF. The DNA of the CDR3 is TGTGCCAGCAGTGTAACCCGGGGTGAGCAGTTCTTC.

J is TRBJ2-3 and V is TRBV6-5; D tentatively reads TRBD1 or TRBD2 (5 bases each). Trimming shortened V by 4 bases and J by 13 bases, and 15 bases separated the two germline ends. CDR1 is MNHEY, CDR2 SVGAGI, per germline. The CDR3 runs 12 residues. The CDR3 DNA reads TGTGCCAGCAGTTCCCGGGACCGAAGGGAGTATTTT. It codes for CASSSRDRREYF.

The chain uses TRBV28 and TRBJ2-1, with a possible D match to TRBD1 (6 bases). The CDR3 contains 15 residues. Germline V gene lookup returns CDR1 MDHEN and CDR2 SYDVKM. Trimming took off 8 bases at V and 6 bases at J, with 20 bases between the two ends. The CDR3 nucleotides read TGTGCCAGCGGCCAACACAGGGCCGTCCCCAATGAGCAGTTCTTC. Amino acid sequence: CASGQHRAVPNEQFF.

The gene calls are TRBV2 and TRBJ2-7, with TRBD2 identical over 7 bases. Germline trimming cut 8 bases from V and 2 bases from J; bases unmatched to any gene: 6. Germline values: CDR1 SNHLY, CDR2 FYNNEI. The CDR3 is 13 residues long. The CDR3 protein is CASGLADTYEQYF. The CDR3 nucleotides read TGTGCCAGCGGGCTAGCGGATACCTACGAGCAGTACTTC.

This chain links TRBV20-1 with TRBJ2-5; TRBD2 matches 10 bases. Trimming cost V 1 base and J 3 bases; bases outside gene matches: 5. Germline CDR1 DFQATT, CDR2 SNEGSKA (reference sequence). The CDR3 sequence is 15 residues long. CDR3 sequence (DNA): TGCAGTGCTAGAGGAGCTAGCGGGAGCGAAGAGACCCAGTACTTC. Protein: CSARGASGSEETQYF.

This clonotype came up many times. The rearrangement links TRBV12-3 or TRBV12-4 to TRBJ1-6; 10 nucleotides line up with TRBD1. V shed 6 bases and J 9 bases; nucleotides not matched to a gene: 2. The CDR3 covers 13 residues. DNA for the CDR3: TGTGCCAGCAGGACAGGGGGCGGTTCACCCCTCCACTTT. Protein product: CASRTGGGSPLHF.

The V gene is TRBV6-1, the J gene TRBJ2-7; D unresolved. Germline CDR1 is MNHNS and CDR2 is SASEGT. The CDR3 is 13 amino acids. Trimming took off 2 bases at V and 13 bases at J, with 18 bases between the two ends. The CDR3 DNA reads TGTGCCAGCAGTGAAAACGTTGGGCGACTGGGATACTTC. It translates to CASSENVGRLGYF.

There are many counts of this clonotype. CDR3 nucleotides: TGTGCCAGCAGCCCCAAGGTCTACAATGAGCAGTTCTTC. It is translated as CASSPKVYNEQFF. The chain combines TRBV4-2 with TRBJ2-1; D gene unclear. CDR3 length: 13 amino acids. Between the trimmed V and J ends, which lost 4 bases and 3 bases, there was a span of 7 bases. CDR1 and CDR2 (germline): LGHNA, YNFKEQ.

As for this clonotype: Sequence at one end of the junction differs from germline and may be a read error. The chain recombines TRBV7-9 with TRBJ1-2; D unclear. The germline V gene has CDR1 SEHNR and CDR2 FQNEAQ (reference sequence). The CDR3 is 11 amino acids. As DNA, the CDR3 is TGTGCCAGCAGTTTAGATTATGGCTACACCTTC. As protein: CASSLDYGYTF.

The chain combines TRBV29-1 with TRBJ2-3; D not certain. The germline V gene encodes CDR1 SQVTM and CDR2 ANQGSEA. This CDR3 region has 11 residues. Trimming shortened V by 2 bases and J by 4 bases, and 4 bases separated the two germline ends. The chain's CDR3 is CSVELADTQYF. The CDR3 DNA reads TGCAGCGTTGAACTGGCAGATACGCAGTATTTT.

CDR3 sequence reads: CATSDPPTRQGETQYF. The DNA of the CDR3 is TGTGCCACCAGTGATCCCCCTACAAGGCAAGGGGAGACCCAGTACTTC. This rearrangement joins TRBV24-1 to TRBJ2-5; D gene unclear. Between the trimmed V and J ends, which lost 3 bases and 5 bases, there was a span of 18 bases. This CDR3 has 16 residues. CDR1 and CDR2 (germline): KGHDR, SFDVKD.

This clonotype was recorded at least ten times. This rearrangement joins TRBV14 to TRBJ2-1, with 9 bases lining up with TRBD2. The CDR3 loop spans 15 amino acids. J lost 4 bases, V lost 3 bases, and 4 bases had no gene match. Germline V gene lookup returns CDR1 SGHDN and CDR2 FVKESK. The CDR3 nucleotides read TGTGCCAGCAGCCATAGCGGGAGTGTTTACAATGAGCAGTTCTTC. As protein: CASSHSGSVYNEQFF.

This clonotype was seen many times. CDR3 region: CASSLGTATYEQYF. In DNA form, the CDR3 reads TGTGCCAGCAGCTTAGGGACAGCCACCTACGAGCAGTACTTC. The V call is TRBV7-9, the J call TRBJ2-7, with D perhaps TRBD1 (6 bases). The length of the CDR3 is 14 residues. The germline CDR1 and CDR2 sequences are SEHNR and FQNEAQ (reference sequence). Trimming left V 1 base short and J 2 bases short, with 9 bases between.

The V gene is TRBV5-5, the J gene TRBJ1-4; perhaps TRBD1 as D (6 bases). Germline values: CDR1 SGHKS, CDR2 YYEKEE (reference sequence). Trimming pared 7 bases from V and 7 bases from J, leaving 26 bases between. This CDR3 is built from 17 residues. The CDR3 sequence: CASGLGVPGVGGEKLFF. Written as DNA, the CDR3 is TGTGCCAGCGGCCTTGGGGTCCCAGGGGTAGGCGGTGAAAAACTGTTTTTT.

The chain employs TRBV20-1 and TRBJ2-1; 7 bases match TRBD1. From germline, CDR1 is DFQATT and CDR2 SNEGSKA (reference sequence). CDR3 size: 13 residues. The CDR3 DNA sequence: TGCAGGTCCACGGGACAGACCTACAATGAGCAGTTCTTC. This encodes CRSTGQTYNEQFF.

There are a few counts of this clonotype. The gene calls are TRBV24-1 and TRBJ2-5; TRBD1 agrees at 7 bases. The CDR3 sequence is 14 residues long. CDR1 is KGHDR and CDR2 is SFDVKD in the germline V gene. The V and J ends lost 5 bases and 2 bases, in that order; junction bases with no gene match: 4. The CDR3: CATSVSGQQETQYF. CDR3 sequence (DNA): TGTGCCACCAGTGTGTCGGGACAGCAAGAGACCCAGTACTTC.

This chain uses TRBV5-6 with TRBJ2-5; TRBD1 or TRBD2 may be the D gene (6 bases each). This CDR3 is 18 amino acids long. Germline CDR1 is SGHDT and CDR2 is YYEEEE. V dropped 0 bases and J dropped 2 bases, with 20 bases sitting between them. CDR3 sequence: CASSLAPIGGGGQETQYF. The CDR3 bases are TGTGCCAGCAGCTTGGCCCCCATAGGGGGAGGCGGACAAGAGACCCAGTACTTC.

In its sample, this clonotype was seen a few times. This chain's CDR3 is CASRRLATETQYF. The DNA of the CDR3 is TGTGCCAGCAGGCGACTAGCGACAGAGACCCAGTACTTC. The chain links TRBV12-3 or TRBV12-4 to TRBJ2-5; TRBD2 matches 8 bases. CDR3 length equals 13 residues. V gave up 6 bases and J gave up 4 bases; unmatched junction bases: 4.

Worth noting for this clonotype: Germline is not matched at one junction end, which may reflect a read error. The J gene is TRBJ2-3, the V gene TRBV3-1, with no clear D. Germline lookup yields CDR1 LGHDT and CDR2 YNNKEL (reference sequence). This CDR3 has 17 residues. The CDR3 region is CACSQEFQFTGTDTQYF. Written as DNA, the CDR3 is TGTGCCTGCAGCCAAGAATTCCAGTTCACAGGCACAGATACGCAGTATTTT.

The J gene is TRBJ2-3, the V gene TRBV5-1; a weak D match, TRBD2 (6 bases). Germline loops: CDR1 SGHRS, CDR2 YFSETQ. V was clipped by 4 bases and J by 4 bases, with 19 bases between them. This CDR3 is 16 amino acids long. The CDR3 sequence: CASSPSGPRGADTQYF. DNA of the CDR3: TGCGCCAGCAGCCCCAGCGGGCCTCGAGGGGCAGATACGCAGTATTTT.

This clonotype has only a few counts. The V gene is TRBV30, the J gene TRBJ2-2, with 14 nucleotides matching TRBD2. After removal of 5 bases from V and 6 bases from J, the junction contained 5 bases not matched to a gene. CDR3 length: 15 amino acids. From germline, CDR1 is GTSNPN and CDR2 SVGIG (reference sequence). CDR3 protein: CAWAGTSGRPGELFF. The CDR3 DNA reads as TGTGCCTGGGCCGGGACTAGCGGGAGACCCGGGGAGCTGTTTTTT.

Turning to this clonotype: One end of the junction varies from germline; a read error may be responsible. The rearrangement uses TRBV4-2 and TRBJ2-3; D possibly corresponds to TRBD2 (5 bases). Looked up from germline, CDR1 is LGHNA and CDR2 is YNFKEQ. The CDR3 length is 16 residues. The CDR3 sequence is CASSHGLPAGTVTQYF. The CDR3, as DNA: TGTGCCAGCAGCCACGGACTGCCCGCGGGCACAGTTACGCAGTATTTT.

The chain carries TRBV20-1 and TRBJ2-7; possible D gene TRBD2, 6 bases. The CDR3 contains 13 residues. The V and J ends lost 6 bases and 2 bases respectively, with 14 bases between them. In germline, CDR1 is DFQATT, CDR2 SNEGSKA (reference sequence). The CDR3 spells CSAETGSPYEQYF. The CDR3 DNA sequence: TGCAGTGCGGAGACCGGGAGCCCCTACGAGCAGTACTTC.

This rearrangement joins TRBV29-1 to TRBJ1-1; D unresolved. The CDR3 totals 13 residues. The V end was cut by 4 bases, the J end by 1 base, with 10 bases between. CDR1 is SQVTM, CDR2 ANQGSEA, per germline. CDR3 sequence (DNA): TGCAGCGTTGGTGCAGCCCCGAACACTGAAGCTTTCTTT. Translated, it gives CSVGAAPNTEAFF.

This clonotype was recorded at least ten times. The genes are TRBV20-1 and TRBJ2-1; no clear D gene. The V end was cut by 7 bases, the J end by 5 bases, with 12 bases between. The CDR3 has 12 amino acids. CDR1 is DFQATT, CDR2 SNEGSKA, per germline (reference sequence). In DNA, the CDR3 is TGCAGTGGGTCCCTCCGGGACAATGAGCAGTTCTTC. Protein sequence: CSGSLRDNEQFF.